This T cell receptor (beta chain) derives from a study of blood T cell repertoires in COVID-19. Turning to the study itself: In each case, the material was cDNA or gDNA derived from T cells, B-cell-depleted T cells, or PBMCs.

The germline CDR1 and CDR2 sequences are WNHNN and SYGVQD (reference sequence). This CDR3 comprises 13 residues. V was cut by 3 bases and J by 1 base, with 6 bases left in between. Seattle patients were enrolled while actively infected and followed longitudinally. Authors' processing steps: The assay estimated nucleated cells by amplifying reference gene primers. Libraries were prepared by immunoSEQ multiplex PCR; TCRdb keeps only in-frame clonotypes and omits some of them. The V and J calls and the clone size are those of that table, but D and trimming were determined from the DNA. The data contain 150,000 or so clones, 70% to 80% of them singletons.

The TCR sequence derives from a woman between 65 and 79 years old with COVID-19, enrolled during active disease. This sequence joins TRBV10-1 and TRBJ2-5; no definite D call. The specimen was peripheral blood. CDR3 DNA: TGCGCCAGCAGTGACTCCAGCCAAGAGACCCAGTACTTC. Protein product: CASSDSSQETQYF.